The next 29 T cell receptor beta chains were all read from a single sample in a study of T-cell memory formation after mild COVID-19. TCRdb reanalysed the 5' RACE reads using MiXCR and keeps one entry per CDR3 protein. This table holds approximately 340,000 distinct CDR3 sequences, roughly 15% found once. The sequenced material came from PBMCs or a T cell subset sorted from them (not recorded which). These receptors were obtained from a man aged 18 to 29 who had mild COVID-19 (a few samples of this study predate the infection). Cell type and time point are not known.

This sequence joins TRBV20-1 and TRBJ1-1, with 7 positions matching TRBD1. J gave up 4 bases and V 0 bases, and 17 bases lay outside the gene matches. Germline V gene data show CDR1 as DFQATT and CDR2 as SNEGSKA (reference sequence). This CDR3 has 18 amino acids. The CDR3 sequence: CSARDDNRGLLRFTEAFF. For the CDR3, the DNA is TGCAGTGCTAGAGATGATAACAGGGGATTATTGAGGTTCACTGAAGCTTTCTTT.

The J gene is TRBJ1-6, the V gene TRBV21-1; TRBD1, the D gene given by the table, was not confirmed from the DNA. TRBV21-1 corresponds to a pseudogene. The CDR3 is 15 amino acids. CDR3 coding DNA: TGTGCCAGCAGCACCTGGACAGGGTTGGAGTCACCCCTCCACTTT. Translating gives CASSTWTGLESPLHF.

This clonotype has just a few counts. This chain connects TRBV7-9 to TRBJ1-1, with 7 bases that match TRBD1. J lost 5 bases, V lost 7 bases, and 7 bases had no gene match. This CDR3 contains 13 residues. CDR1 is SEHNR and CDR2 is FQNEAQ in the germline V gene (reference sequence). The CDR3 protein is CASTSGGETEAFF. The CDR3 nucleotides read TGTGCCAGCACCTCAGGGGGGGAAACTGAAGCTTTCTTT. Based on the CDR3 plus reference TRBV7-9 and TRBJ1-1, the full variable domain is DTGVSQNPRHKITKRGQNVTFRCDPISEHNRLYWYRQTLGQGPEFLTYFQNEAQLEKSRLLSDRFSAERPKGSFSTLEIQRTEQGDSAMYLCASTSGGETEAFFGQGTRLTVV.

V is TRBV7-9 and J is TRBJ2-3; no definite D call. The V gene's germline CDR1 is SEHNR and CDR2 FQNEAQ (reference sequence). V shed 7 bases and J shed 1 base, with 15 bases lying between them. The CDR3 is made up of 15 amino acids. The CDR3 DNA follows: TGTGCCAGCACCAAAGTGGGTAATGGCACAGATACGCAGTATTTT. This translates into CASTKVGNGTDTQYF.

The chain uses TRBV28 and TRBJ2-4; D perhaps matches TRBD1 (6 bases). V was clipped by 7 bases and J by 7 bases, with 11 bases between them. The CDR3 runs to 12 residues. From germline, CDR1 is MDHEN and CDR2 SYDVKM. This CDR3 is CASTSGVNIQYF. DNA of the CDR3: TGTGCCAGCACGTCAGGGGTGAACATTCAGTACTTC.

This clonotype was counted a few times. The V call is TRBV20-1, the J call TRBJ2-7; perhaps TRBD2 as D (6 bases). The CDR3 runs to 16 residues. Germline V lookup: CDR1 DFQATT, CDR2 SNEGSKA (reference sequence). Trimming removed 0 bases at V and 7 bases at J, with 22 bases between. CDR3 loop: CSARDGQAGPLGEQYF. CDR3 DNA: TGCAGTGCTAGAGATGGCCAAGCGGGTCCGCTGGGGGAGCAGTACTTC.

There are many counts of this clonotype. J is TRBJ1-2 and V is TRBV10-3; D gene uncertain. The CDR3 extends over 13 amino acids. Germline CDR1 is ENHRY and CDR2 is SYGVKD. Trimming took 4 bases from V and 4 from J, leaving 10 bases between them. The CDR3: CAISVGGSYGYTF. The CDR3 DNA sequence: TGTGCCATCAGTGTGGGTGGTAGCTATGGCTACACCTTC.

This clonotype has just a few counts. The chain joins TRBV5-5 to TRBJ2-7, with D perhaps matching TRBD2 (6 bases). The CDR3 extends over 13 amino acids. V lost 2 bases and J 2 bases, leaving 8 bases between the germline ends. Germline-derived CDR1 and CDR2 are SGHKS and YYEKEE (reference sequence). The CDR3 DNA sequence: TGTGCCAGCAGCTTCGGCGGGGCCTACGAGCAGTACTTC. Translated: CASSFGGAYEQYF.

Only a few counts were recorded for this clonotype. The rearrangement links TRBV29-1 to TRBJ1-4; D remains ambiguous. V lost 4 bases and J 7 bases, leaving 13 bases between the germline ends. CDR1 and CDR2 (germline): SQVTM, ANQGSEA. The CDR3 extends over 13 amino acids. In DNA, the CDR3 is TGCAGCGTTGTTCCCTCCTCAAGTGAAAAACTGTTTTTT. This gives the protein CSVVPSSSEKLFF.

This clonotype was counted between two and nine times. The genes are TRBV7-9 and TRBJ2-2, with 7 bases identical to TRBD1. The CDR3 contains 14 residues. Trimming took 5 bases from V and 6 from J; bases not matched to a gene: 6. Germline CDR1 reads SEHNR; CDR2 reads FQNEAQ (reference sequence). Written as DNA, the CDR3 is TGTGCCAGCAGCGTCACAGGGGCCCCCGGGGAGCTGTTTTTT. This sequence encodes CASSVTGAPGELFF.

There are a few counts of this clonotype. This rearrangement joins TRBV5-4 to TRBJ1-5, with D possibly matching TRBD1 (6 bases). The V gene lost 0 bases and the J gene lost 12 bases, with 13 bases spanning the gap. This CDR3 has 13 amino acids. Germline lookup yields CDR1 SGHNT and CDR2 YYREEE (reference sequence). The CDR3 is CASSLEGGGDQHF. CDR3 sequence (DNA): TGTGCCAGCAGCTTGGAAGGAGGGGGGGACCAGCATTTT. The variable domain in full, with the rest retrieved from reference TRBV5-4 and TRBJ1-5, is ETGVTQSPTHLIKTRGQQVTLRCSSQSGHNTVSWYQQALGQGPQFIFQYYREEENGRGNFPPRFSGLQFPNYSSELNVNALELDDSALYLCASSLEGGGDQHFGDGTRLSIL.

CDR3 loop: CASSPHLHDRGGLNTGELFF. The CDR3 bases are TGTGCCAGCAGTCCTCACCTTCACGACAGGGGCGGTTTGAACACCGGGGAGCTGTTTTTT. The chain uses TRBV6-2 or TRBV6-3 and TRBJ2-2; TRBD1 matches at 8 bases. The CDR3 runs to 20 residues. The germline V gene has CDR1 MNHEY and CDR2 SVGEGT. V lost 5 bases and J lost 1; bases outside the gene matches: 18.

The J gene is TRBJ2-5, the V gene TRBV7-8; TRBD2 agrees at 8 bases. The germline CDR1 and CDR2 sequences are SGHVS and FQNEAQ. Losses at the gene ends were 5 bases for V and 5 bases for J; bases not matched to a gene: 7. The CDR3 covers 14 residues. CDR3 bases: TGTGCCAGCAGCAACGGGGGGGCCAAGGAGACCCAGTACTTC. Protein sequence: CASSNGGAKETQYF.

The chain carries TRBV6-9 and TRBJ1-1; D remains ambiguous. Germline-derived CDR1 and CDR2 are MNHGY and SVAAGI. CDR3 length: 10 amino acids. V dropped 6 bases and J dropped 6 bases, with 5 bases sitting between them. CDR3 amino acids: CASRAPEAFF. The CDR3 DNA reads as TGTGCCAGCAGGGCGCCTGAAGCTTTCTTT.

This clonotype has just a few counts. The rearrangement uses TRBV20-1 and TRBJ2-6; 10 nucleotides line up with TRBD1. V lost 4 bases and J lost 5; bases outside the gene matches: 5. Germline CDR1 and CDR2: DFQATT and SNEGSKA (reference sequence). This CDR3 is 15 amino acids long. Here the CDR3 reads CSATGQGWRANVLTF. The CDR3, as DNA: TGCAGTGCTACGGGACAGGGGTGGAGGGCCAACGTCCTGACTTTC.

The chain employs TRBV6-5 and TRBJ1-2, with 8 nucleotides matching TRBD1. This CDR3 has 14 residues. Trimming at V came to 6 bases and at J to 5 bases, leaving 8 bases not matched to a gene. Germline assignment: CDR1 MNHEY and CDR2 SVGAGI. The CDR3 region has the DNA TGTGCCAGCAGCACCCGGACAGGGATGTATGGCTACACCTTC. Protein product: CASSTRTGMYGYTF.

This clonotype appeared a few times. The J gene is TRBJ1-1, the V gene TRBV20-1, with D possibly TRBD1 on 6 matching bases. The V end lost 0 bases, the J end lost 1 base, and 12 bases lay between the germline ends. The CDR3 loop spans 15 amino acids. The germline V gene encodes CDR1 DFQATT and CDR2 SNEGSKA (reference sequence). Here the CDR3 reads CSARDHGGPNTEAFF. The DNA for the CDR3 is TGCAGTGCTAGAGATCATGGGGGGCCGAACACTGAAGCTTTCTTT.

The chain carries TRBV6-5 and TRBJ2-2; D is unclear. Looked up from germline, CDR1 is MNHEY and CDR2 is SVGAGI. This CDR3 region has 12 residues. V was trimmed by 6 bases and J by 5 bases, leaving 7 bases between them. The CDR3 region is CASREITGELFF. DNA of the CDR3: TGTGCCAGCAGAGAAATTACCGGGGAGCTGTTTTTT.

This rearrangement joins TRBV28 to TRBJ2-7; possible D gene TRBD1, 5 bases. Germline V gene data show CDR1 as MDHEN and CDR2 as SYDVKM. This CDR3 is built from 18 residues. V lost 3 bases and J lost 2, with 23 bases in between. The CDR3 spells CASSFGRLNRQLPYEQYF. The CDR3, as DNA: TGTGCCAGCAGTTTTGGACGGCTTAACAGGCAGCTACCCTACGAGCAGTACTTC.

This clonotype was seen a few times. V and J are TRBV7-8 and TRBJ1-2; 7 positions agree with TRBD1. With 3 bases clipped from V and 7 bases from J, the junction kept 8 bases outside the gene matches. The CDR3 runs to 14 residues. Germline V CDR1 and CDR2: SGHVS, FQNEAQ. Here the CDR3 DNA reads TGTGCCAGCAGCTTCGGACAGGCTGAGGGTGGCTACACCTTC. Residues: CASSFGQAEGGYTF.

This clonotype showed up just a few times. V gene TRBV3-1 combines with J gene TRBJ2-2; 7 bases match TRBD1. The germline CDR1 and CDR2 sequences are LGHDT and YNNKEL (reference sequence). The V segment lost 3 bases and the J segment 0 bases; nucleotides outside the gene matches: 7. The CDR3 has 17 residues. CDR3 sequence (DNA): TGTGCCAGCAGCCAGAGTTACAGGGGATCGAACACCGGGGAGCTGTTTTTT. It translates to CASSQSYRGSNTGELFF.

This chain links TRBV5-1 with TRBJ2-1, with D perhaps TRBD2 (5 bases). Germline CDR1 is SGHRS and CDR2 is YFSETQ. Between the trimmed V and J ends, which lost 4 bases and 0 bases, there was a span of 14 bases. The CDR3 runs 16 residues. The CDR3 sequence: CASSLPLRVSYNEQFF. CDR3 coding DNA: TGCGCCAGCAGCCTTCCCTTGAGGGTCTCCTACAATGAGCAGTTCTTC.

This clonotype was counted a few times. The chain couples TRBV6-5 to TRBJ2-1; a possible D gene is TRBD1 (6 bases). Germline loops: CDR1 MNHEY, CDR2 SVGAGI. This CDR3 region has 14 residues. V gave up 2 bases and J gave up 8 bases, with 13 bases separating them. CDR3 loop: CASSYGGPEDEQFF. The CDR3 nucleotides are TGTGCCAGCAGTTACGGGGGCCCGGAGGATGAGCAGTTCTTC.

The chain recombines TRBV5-1 with TRBJ1-6; a possible D gene is TRBD1 (6 bases). Germline CDR1 is SGHRS and CDR2 is YFSETQ. There are 13 residues in the CDR3. V was pared by 4 bases and J by 10 bases, with 12 bases between. The CDR3: CASSARQDSPLHF. As DNA, the CDR3 is TGCGCCAGCAGCGCTAGACAGGACTCACCCCTCCACTTT.

This clonotype was seen a few times. V and J are TRBV5-6 and TRBJ2-7; tentative D call: TRBD2 (5 bases). The ends were cut back, 3 bases at V and 4 bases at J, with 11 bases in the middle. This CDR3 is 13 amino acids long. Per the germline V gene, CDR1 is SGHDT and CDR2 is YYEEEE. This CDR3 is CASSSPREYEQYV. As DNA, the CDR3 is TGTGCCAGCAGCTCGCCTAGGGAGTACGAGCAGTACGTC.

This clonotype turned up a few times. The genes are TRBV5-5 and TRBJ2-5; D is unclear. The CDR3 contains 12 residues. Germline CDR1 is SGHKS and CDR2 is YYEKEE (reference sequence). Trimming left V 1 base short and J 1 base short, with 2 bases between. The CDR3, as DNA: TGTGCCAGCAGCTTGCTCCAAGAGACCCAGTACTTC. Translating gives CASSLLQETQYF. Variable domain in full (rest from reference TRBV5-5 and TRBJ2-5): DAGVTQSPTHLIKTRGQQVTLRCSPISGHKSVSWYQQVLGQGPQFIFQYYEKEERGRGNFPDRFSARQFPNYSSELNVNALLLGDSALYLCASSLLQETQYFGPGTRLLVL.

This clonotype has ten or more counts. The genes are TRBV24-1 and TRBJ2-1; 7 nucleotides match TRBD2. Trimming cost V 4 bases and J 3 bases; bases outside gene matches: 5. The CDR3 runs to 15 residues. Germline-derived CDR1 and CDR2 are KGHDR and SFDVKD. In DNA form, the CDR3 reads TGTGCCACCAGTGAGGGGGGGGGACTCTACAATGAGCAGTTCTTC. Amino acid sequence: CATSEGGGLYNEQFF.

V gene TRBV5-1 combines with J gene TRBJ1-1, with 7 bases matching TRBD1. CDR1 is SGHRS and CDR2 is YFSETQ in the germline V gene. The CDR3 has 17 residues. Unmatched junction bases numbered 10, after V lost 2 bases and J lost 0 bases. The chain's CDR3 is CASSFYRDSDMNTEAFF. The CDR3 DNA reads as TGCGCCAGCAGCTTCTATAGGGACAGCGACATGAACACTGAAGCTTTCTTT.

V usage is TRBV7-3 and J usage is TRBJ2-7, with D perhaps matching TRBD2 (6 bases). This CDR3 region has 14 residues. V was shortened by 0 bases and J by 4 bases, with 10 bases between the two germline ends. CDR1 and CDR2 (germline): SGHTA, FQGTGA. In DNA form, the CDR3 reads TGTGCCAGCAGCTTAACCGGGGGACTTTACGAGCAGTACTTC. Translating it yields CASSLTGGLYEQYF.